What follows are 12 T cell receptor beta chains derived from one specimen sequenced in a study of T cell responses to AZD1222 COVID-19 vaccine. Produced via immunoSEQ multiplex PCR; TCRdb's table is partial and in-frame only. There are about 140,000 clones in the sample; roughly 93% occur only once, and approximately 0.9% lies in the top ten. The sequencing used peripheral blood, collected on day 0 of MenACWY control vaccination. Receptor source: an adult in good health.

The V and J genes are TRBV9 and TRBJ2-6; possibly TRBD2 for D (5 bases). V shed 7 bases and J shed 12 bases, with 8 bases lying between them. There are 10 residues in the CDR3. Germline-derived CDR1 and CDR2 are SGDLS and YYNGEE. The DNA for the CDR3 is TGTGCCAGCGGGGAGAGCGTCCTGACTTTC. Its protein is CASGESVLTF.

The chain has TRBV2 and TRBJ1-1, with a weak D call TRBD1 (6 bases). The length of the CDR3 is 15 residues. The V gene lost 4 bases and the J gene lost 5 bases, with 17 bases spanning the gap. CDR1 is SNHLY, CDR2 FYNNEI, per germline. CDR3 sequence reads: CASSVGYRVGTEAFF. Written as DNA, the CDR3 is TGTGCCAGCAGTGTAGGTTACAGGGTCGGGACTGAAGCTTTCTTT.

The chain recombines TRBV14 with TRBJ1-1; the D is unclear. The CDR3 consists of 16 residues. V was pared by 4 bases and J by 0 bases, with 15 bases between. CDR1 and CDR2 (germline): SGHDN, FVKESK. The CDR3 DNA follows: TGTGCCAGCAGCCCAAGGATTGGGCGGCTGAACACTGAAGCTTTCTTT. Translating gives CASSPRIGRLNTEAFF.

The chain has TRBV5-1 and TRBJ2-7, with 8 bases aligning to TRBD1. V trimming: 4 bases; J trimming: 11 bases; junction bases outside the gene matches: 11. The CDR3 extends over 13 amino acids. Germline CDR1 reads SGHRS; CDR2 reads YFSETQ. CDR3 nucleotides: TGCGCCAGCAGCCTGACTCCCACGGGACAGGAGTACTTC. Translated, it gives CASSLTPTGQEYF.

The chain employs TRBV11-2 and TRBJ2-2; possible D gene TRBD1, 6 bases. The germline V and J ends were trimmed by 4 bases and 4 bases, with 13 bases remaining between them. There are 15 residues in the CDR3. In germline, CDR1 is SGHAT, CDR2 FQNNGV. CDR3 protein: CASSYREIGTGELFF. The CDR3 nucleotides are TGTGCCAGCAGCTACAGGGAAATTGGCACCGGGGAGCTGTTTTTT. The variable domain in full, completed from reference TRBV11-2 and TRBJ2-2, reads EAGVAQSPRYKIIEKRQSVAFWCNPISGHATLYWYQQILGQGPKLLIQFQNNGVVDDSQLPKDRFSAERLKGVDSTLKIQPAKLEDSAVYLCASSYREIGTGELFFGEGSRLTVL.

This clone was counted a single time. J is TRBJ1-1 and V is TRBV10-2; D is perhaps TRBD1 (6 bases). There are 14 residues in the CDR3. Trimming shortened V by 5 bases and J by 0 bases, and 10 bases separated the two germline ends. Germline loops: CDR1 WSHSY, CDR2 SAAADI. CDR3 loop: CASSRQAMNTEAFF. The CDR3 nucleotides read TGCGCCAGCAGTCGACAGGCCATGAACACTGAAGCTTTCTTT.

V usage is TRBV2 and J usage is TRBJ1-2; D ambiguous. CDR3 size: 14 residues. The germline gives CDR1 SNHLY, CDR2 FYNNEI. The V and J ends lost 6 bases and 2 bases respectively, with 13 bases between them. The CDR3 coding sequence is TGTGCCAGCAGCCCCGGACGGGGAAACTATGGCTACACCTTC. It codes for CASSPGRGNYGYTF.

This clone has only one observation. The rearrangement uses TRBV15 and TRBJ1-1; the D gene is possibly TRBD1 (6 bases). The V gene's germline CDR1 is LNHNV and CDR2 YYDKDF (reference sequence). The CDR3 is 14 amino acids. Trimming took 0 bases from V and 5 from J, leaving 10 bases between them. The CDR3 here is CATSRERGRTEAFF. The CDR3 DNA follows: TGTGCCACCAGCAGAGAGAGGGGGAGGACTGAAGCTTTCTTT. Supplemented by reference TRBV15 and TRBJ1-1, the full variable domain reads DAMVIQNPRYQVTQFGKPVTLSCSQTLNHNVMYWYQQKSSQAPKLLFHYYDKDFNNEADTPDNFQSRRPNTSFCFLDIRSPGLGDTAMYLCATSRERGRTEAFFGQGTRLTVV.

The chain has TRBV6-5 and TRBJ1-4; D perhaps matches TRBD1 (6 bases). The germline V and J ends were trimmed by 2 bases and 3 bases, with 7 bases remaining between them. This CDR3 region has 14 residues. Per the germline V gene, CDR1 is MNHEY and CDR2 is SVGAGI. In nucleotides, the CDR3 is TGTGCCAGCAGTTACGGGGGGCCTAATGAAAAACTGTTTTTT. Translating gives CASSYGGPNEKLFF.

V and J are TRBV20-1 and TRBJ1-3; D gene unclear. Germline values: CDR1 DFQATT, CDR2 SNEGSKA (reference sequence). The CDR3 spans 15 residues. V lost 3 bases and J 4 bases, leaving 16 bases between the germline ends. In nucleotides, the CDR3 is TGCAGTGCTAGTCCCCCTCGGCGGTTCGGAAACACCATATATTTT. Translating gives CSASPPRRFGNTIYF.

This chain joins TRBV5-4 and TRBJ1-3; 12 bases align to TRBD1. The V gene's germline CDR1 is SGHNT and CDR2 YYREEE (reference sequence). The CDR3 covers 15 residues. V dropped 4 bases and J dropped 8; count of bases not matched to a gene: 7. The CDR3 is CASSRRDRGQDTIYF. The CDR3 nucleotides read TGTGCCAGCAGCCGACGGGACAGGGGGCAGGACACCATATATTTT.

The chain recombines TRBV28 with TRBJ2-7; D is unresolved. In germline, CDR1 is MDHEN, CDR2 SYDVKM. This CDR3 has 16 amino acids. V lost 2 bases, J lost 2 bases, and 16 bases lay in between. CDR3 sequence: CASSLELGTETYEQYF. CDR3 DNA sequence: TGTGCCAGCAGTTTAGAGCTGGGAACCGAGACCTACGAGCAGTACTTC.